There are a few counts of the clone carrying this T cell receptor (beta chain). The target antigen is unknown. The record originates from a study of T-cell memory formation after mild COVID-19. Trimming took 3 bases from V and 5 from J, leaving 13 bases between them. Germline V CDR1 and CDR2: LNHNV, YYDKDF (reference sequence). The CDR3 extends over 15 amino acids. Amplification by 5'RACE using constant-segment primers produced TCR alpha and TCR beta cDNA libraries that carried sample barcodes and UMIs. TCRdb called the 5' RACE reads again in MiXCR, with one record for every CDR3 protein. The sample yields 110,000 to 150,000 distinct CDR3 sequences, 13% to 15% seen once. Study-level findings and limits: Clones from the second wave (peaking day 37) had unconfirmed SARS-CoV-2 specificity. Detection of some responders pre-infection suggested pre-existing cross-reactive memory T cells participated. CD4+ contracting clones were found mainly in CM and EM, and CD8+ ones in EMRA.

The V call is TRBV15, the J call TRBJ2-2; D gene ambiguous. The specimen was PBMCs or a T cell subset sorted from them (not recorded which). This TCR derives from an adult woman who had mild COVID-19 (a few samples of this study predate the infection). Cell type and time point are not known. The DNA for the CDR3 is TGTGCCACCAGCAGTCGGTCGAAAGGTACCGGGGAGCTGTTTTTT. Its translation: CATSSRSKGTGELFF.